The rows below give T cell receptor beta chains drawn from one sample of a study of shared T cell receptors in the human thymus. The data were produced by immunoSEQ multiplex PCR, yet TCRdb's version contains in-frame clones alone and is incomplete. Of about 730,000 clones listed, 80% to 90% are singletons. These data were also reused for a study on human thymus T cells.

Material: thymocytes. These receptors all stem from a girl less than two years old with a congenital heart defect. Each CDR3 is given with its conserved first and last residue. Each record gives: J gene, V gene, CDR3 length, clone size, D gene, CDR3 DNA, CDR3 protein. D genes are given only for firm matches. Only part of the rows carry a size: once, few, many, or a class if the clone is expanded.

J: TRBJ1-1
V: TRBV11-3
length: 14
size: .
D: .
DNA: TGTGCCAGCAGCTTATCCACCCCGGGGAGTAAAGCTTTCTTT
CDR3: CASSLSTPGSKAFF

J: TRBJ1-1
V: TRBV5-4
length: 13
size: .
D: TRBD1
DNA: TGTGCCAGCAGGCCCCCGGGACAGGGGACAGCTTTCTTT
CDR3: CASRPPGQGTAFF

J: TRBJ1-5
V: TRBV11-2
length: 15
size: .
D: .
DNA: TGTGCCAGCAGCTCAGTGGGGGGTGGCAATCAGCCCCAGCATTTT
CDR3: CASSSVGGGNQPQHF

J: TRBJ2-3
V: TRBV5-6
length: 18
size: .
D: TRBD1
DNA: TGTGCCAGCAGCTTGGGGGGGACAGGGTCGCATCCCACAGATACGCAGTATTTT
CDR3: CASSLGGTGSHPTDTQYF

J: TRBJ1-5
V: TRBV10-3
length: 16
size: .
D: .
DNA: TGTGCCATCAGTGAGTCATCCGAAGACACTAATCAGCCCCAGCATTTT
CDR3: CAISESSEDTNQPQHF

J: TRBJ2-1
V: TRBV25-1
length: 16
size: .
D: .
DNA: TGTGCCAGCAGTGCGGGACTCCGAATCCCCTACAATGAGCAGTTCTTC
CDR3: CASSAGLRIPYNEQFF

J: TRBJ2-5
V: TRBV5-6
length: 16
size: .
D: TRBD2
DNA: TGTGCCAGCAGCTTGTTGTGGCGGGGGAGTCAAGAGACCCAGTACTTC
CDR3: CASSLLWRGSQETQYF

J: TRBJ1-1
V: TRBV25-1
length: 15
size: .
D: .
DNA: TGTGCCAGCAGGCATCCCTGGCGGGGGGTCACTGAAGCTTTCTTT
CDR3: CASRHPWRGVTEAFF

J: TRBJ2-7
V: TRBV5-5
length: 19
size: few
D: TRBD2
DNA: TGTGCCAGCAGCTTGGCTAGCGGGGGGGCCGCAGGGCCCTCCTACGAGCAGTACTTC
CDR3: CASSLASGGAAGPSYEQYF

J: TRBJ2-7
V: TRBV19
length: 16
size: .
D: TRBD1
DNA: TGTGCCAGTAGTCCCAACCGGGACAGGGCCTCCTACGAGCAGTACTTC
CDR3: CASSPNRDRASYEQYF

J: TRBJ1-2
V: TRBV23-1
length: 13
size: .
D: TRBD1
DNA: TGCGCCAGCACAGGGACAGCCATGTATGGCTACACCTTC
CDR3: CASTGTAMYGYTF

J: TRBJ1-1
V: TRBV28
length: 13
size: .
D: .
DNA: TGTGCCACTCACAACGGCGGGGGCGCGGGAGCTTTCTTT
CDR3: CATHNGGGAGAFF

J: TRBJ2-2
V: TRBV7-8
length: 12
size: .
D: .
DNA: TGTGCCAGCAGCTTAGATCAGGGGGAGCTGTTTTTT
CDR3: CASSLDQGELFF

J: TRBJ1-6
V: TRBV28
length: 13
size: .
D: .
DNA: TGTGCCAGCAGTCCACGGACGGGGGCACCCCTCCACTTT
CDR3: CASSPRTGAPLHF

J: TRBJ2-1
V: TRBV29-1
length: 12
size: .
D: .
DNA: TGCAGCGTTGAAGAAACTACCAATGAGCAGTTCTTC
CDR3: CSVEETTNEQFF

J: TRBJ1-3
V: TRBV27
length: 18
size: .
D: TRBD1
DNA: TGTGCCAGCAGTCGCCGGGGGACAGGGAAGTCGAGGGGAAACACCATATATTTT
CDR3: CASSRRGTGKSRGNTIYF

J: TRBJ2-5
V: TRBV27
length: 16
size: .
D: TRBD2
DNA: TGTGCCAGCAGTTCCGTGACTAGCGGGGGAGGGGAGACCCAGTACTTC
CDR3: CASSSVTSGGGETQYF

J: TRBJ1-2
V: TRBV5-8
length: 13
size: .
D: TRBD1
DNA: TGTGCCAGCAGCTTGACAGGGGAACATGGCTACACCTTC
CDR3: CASSLTGEHGYTF

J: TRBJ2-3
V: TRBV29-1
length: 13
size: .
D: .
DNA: TGCAGCGTTGTCGGACTTGGGACAGATACGCAGTATTTT
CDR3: CSVVGLGTDTQYF

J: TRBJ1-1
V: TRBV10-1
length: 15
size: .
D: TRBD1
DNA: TGCGCCAGTCCGAGACAGGGGGCTAAGAACACTGAAGCTTTCTTT
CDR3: CASPRQGAKNTEAFF

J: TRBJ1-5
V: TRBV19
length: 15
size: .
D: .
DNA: TGTGCCAGTAGTATCGACCCTTCCTGCCGAGGGCCCCAGCATTTT
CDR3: CASSIDPSCRGPQHF

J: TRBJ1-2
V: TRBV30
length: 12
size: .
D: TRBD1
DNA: TGTGCCTGGAGTCAGGGGGGCTATGGCTACACCTTC
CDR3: CAWSQGGYGYTF

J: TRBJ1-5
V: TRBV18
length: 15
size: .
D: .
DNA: TGTGCCAGCTCACCTCCCGGACAACGAAATCAGCCCCAGCATTTT
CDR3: CASSPPGQRNQPQHF

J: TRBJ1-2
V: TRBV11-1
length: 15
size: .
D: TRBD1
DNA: TGTGCCAGCAGCCCCCGCGGACAGGGGGATTATGGCTACACCTTC
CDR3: CASSPRGQGDYGYTF

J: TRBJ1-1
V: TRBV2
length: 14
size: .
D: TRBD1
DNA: TGTGCCAGCTCTAACAGGGGGGAGAGTGCTGAAGCTTTCTTT
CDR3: CASSNRGESAEAFF

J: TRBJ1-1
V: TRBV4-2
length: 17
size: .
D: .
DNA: TGTGCCAGCAGCCCATTCCCAAAAAAAATTCCATGGAGTCGTTCGCTCTTT
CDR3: CASSPFPKKIPWSRSLF

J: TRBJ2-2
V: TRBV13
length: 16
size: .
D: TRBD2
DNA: TGTGCCAGCCAAGTAGCGGGGGGACTGAACACCGGGGAGCTGTTTTTT
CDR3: CASQVAGGLNTGELFF

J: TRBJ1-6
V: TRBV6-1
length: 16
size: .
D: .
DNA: TGTGCCAGCAGTGAAGGGTGGGGACACATCAATTCACCCCTCCACTTT
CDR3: CASSEGWGHINSPLHF

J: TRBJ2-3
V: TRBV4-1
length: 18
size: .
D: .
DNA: TGCGCCAGCAGCCAAGGTCGACCAAGCGGCGCAATTTTAAATACGCAGTATTTT
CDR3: CASSQGRPSGAILNTQYF

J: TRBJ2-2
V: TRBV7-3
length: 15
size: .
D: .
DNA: TGTGCCAGCAGCTTAGGGGACACCTACACCGGGGAGCTGTTTTTT
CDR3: CASSLGDTYTGELFF

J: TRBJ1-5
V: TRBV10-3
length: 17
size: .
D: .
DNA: TGTGCCATCAGTGAGTCGAACCTTCGGGGGGCAGGTCAGCCCCAGCATTTT
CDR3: CAISESNLRGAGQPQHF

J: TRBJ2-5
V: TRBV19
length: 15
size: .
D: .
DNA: TGTGCCAGTAGTATAGATCATCAGGCCACGGAGACCCAGTACTTC
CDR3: CASSIDHQATETQYF

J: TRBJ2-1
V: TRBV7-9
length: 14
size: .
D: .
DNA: TGTGCCAGCAGCTCGCGACGGGTAGGTGTTGAGCAGTTCTTC
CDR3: CASSSRRVGVEQFF

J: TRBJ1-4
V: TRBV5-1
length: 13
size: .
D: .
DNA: TGCGCCAGCAGGAGGCAGGGGAGCGAAAAACTGTTTTTT
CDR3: CASRRQGSEKLFF

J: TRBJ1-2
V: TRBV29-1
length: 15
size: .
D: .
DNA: TGCAGCGTTCTATTCTCGTCAGATTACGGGTATGGCTACACCTTC
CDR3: CSVLFSSDYGYGYTF

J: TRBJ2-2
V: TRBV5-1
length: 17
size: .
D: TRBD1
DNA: TGCGCCAGCAGCCCCGGCCCCCCGACAGGGTTTGGCGGGGAGCTGTTTTTT
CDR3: CASSPGPPTGFGGELFF

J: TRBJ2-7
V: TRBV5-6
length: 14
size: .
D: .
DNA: TGTGCCAGCAGCTTACAGGGTTGGGACTACGAGCAGTACTTC
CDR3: CASSLQGWDYEQYF

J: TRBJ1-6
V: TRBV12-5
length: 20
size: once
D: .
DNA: TGTGCTAGTGGTTTGCGAGAGTATATTCCGTTTAGCTCCTATAATTCACCCCTCCACTTT
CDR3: CASGLREYIPFSSYNSPLHF

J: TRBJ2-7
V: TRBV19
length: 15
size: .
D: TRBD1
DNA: TGTGCCAGTCGCTACCAGACAGGGGATACCTACGAGCAGTACTTC
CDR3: CASRYQTGDTYEQYF

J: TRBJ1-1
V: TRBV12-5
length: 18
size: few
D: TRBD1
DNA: TGTGCTAGTGGTTTGGCCCACCACTGGGGGACAGGGTTCGCTGAAGCTTTCTTT
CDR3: CASGLAHHWGTGFAEAFF

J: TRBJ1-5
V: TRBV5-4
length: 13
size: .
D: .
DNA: TGTGCCAGCAGCTCAGGGGTGCGTCAGCCCCAGCATTTT
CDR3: CASSSGVRQPQHF

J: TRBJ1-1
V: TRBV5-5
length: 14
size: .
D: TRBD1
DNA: TGTGCCAGCAGCTCACAGGGGATGAACACTGAAGCTTTCTTT
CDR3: CASSSQGMNTEAFF

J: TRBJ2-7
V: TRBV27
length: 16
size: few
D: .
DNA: TGTGCCAGCAGTTGCCGAGCAGGGGGGAGTTGGTCCGAGCAGTACTTC
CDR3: CASSCRAGGSWSEQYF